This is a list of T cell receptor beta chains from one sample in a study of blood T cell repertoires in COVID-19. TCRdb keeps only in-frame clones here, not all; method: immunoSEQ multiplex PCR. The sample includes some 160,000 clones, 84% seen only once; the top ten take less than 3.5%. Source material: peripheral blood. Source of these receptors: a woman of 80 years or more with COVID-19, enrolled during active disease. CDR3s include the opening cysteine and the closing phenylalanine or tryptophan. Each record gives: V gene, D gene, J gene, CDR3 DNA, CDR3 protein. D genes are given only for firm matches.

V gene: TRBV4-2
D gene: .
J gene: TRBJ1-4
CDR3 DNA: TGTGCCAGCAGCCAAGCCGTTTGGACAGCAACTAATGAAAAACTGTTTTTT
CDR3 protein: CASSQAVWTATNEKLFF

V gene: TRBV7-2
D gene: TRBD2
J gene: TRBJ2-7
CDR3 DNA: TGTGCCAGCAGCTCCCTGGGACTAGCGGGCCTCTCCTACGAGCAGTACTTC
CDR3 protein: CASSSLGLAGLSYEQYF

V gene: TRBV5-5
D gene: .
J gene: TRBJ2-3
CDR3 DNA: TGTGCCAGCAGCCTCCTCGACAGGACCCCTGCCACAGATACGCAGTATTTT
CDR3 protein: CASSLLDRTPATDTQYF

V gene: TRBV5-1
D gene: .
J gene: TRBJ2-3
CDR3 DNA: TGCGCCAGCAGCTTAAGGAGGATCAGCACAGATACGCAGTATTTT
CDR3 protein: CASSLRRISTDTQYF

V gene: TRBV29-1
D gene: .
J gene: TRBJ2-3
CDR3 DNA: TGCAGCGTCGAGCACCCGGGAACTAGCACAGATACGCAGTATTTT
CDR3 protein: CSVEHPGTSTDTQYF

V gene: TRBV6-5
D gene: TRBD2
J gene: TRBJ2-1
CDR3 DNA: TGTGCCAGCAGTTACTCTCACGGGACTAGCGATGAGCAGTTCTTC
CDR3 protein: CASSYSHGTSDEQFF

V gene: TRBV5-1
D gene: TRBD2
J gene: TRBJ2-3
CDR3 DNA: TGCGCCAGCAGCATCGGACTAGCGGCTAGCACAGATACGCAGTATTTT
CDR3 protein: CASSIGLAASTDTQYF

V gene: TRBV7-2
D gene: .
J gene: TRBJ2-2
CDR3 DNA: TGTGCCAGCAGCCCAGACTGGTCCGGGGAGCTGTTTTTT
CDR3 protein: CASSPDWSGELFF

V gene: TRBV3-1/TRBV3-2
D gene: TRBD2
J gene: TRBJ2-3
CDR3 DNA: TGTGCCAGCAGCCCTTGGAGCGGGAGGGAGAAGGATACGCAGTATTTT
CDR3 protein: CASSPWSGREKDTQYF

V gene: TRBV19
D gene: TRBD2
J gene: TRBJ2-5
CDR3 DNA: TGTGCCAGTAGTATGGGGACTAGCGGGGGGGGTCGGACCCAGTACTTC
CDR3 protein: CASSMGTSGGGRTQYF

V gene: TRBV7-2
D gene: .
J gene: TRBJ2-3
CDR3 DNA: TGTGCCAGCAGCACCTGGGTCGGGGCGGGGGATACGCAGTATTTT
CDR3 protein: CASSTWVGAGDTQYF

V gene: TRBV30
D gene: TRBD1
J gene: TRBJ1-5
CDR3 DNA: TGTGCCTGGGCCGGACAGGGGATTCAGCCCCAGCATTTT
CDR3 protein: CAWAGQGIQPQHF